Listed below are T cell receptor beta chains from one sample, sequenced in a study of radiotherapy plus CTLA-4 blockade in lung cancer. Clones were sequenced by immunoSEQ multiplex PCR, and TCRdb holds only the in-frame ones, with some missing. The sample has 110,000 or so clones, around 75% seen once. Here the sequenced sample was peripheral blood, taken from a patient treated with radiotherapy plus ipilimumab. These receptors all stem from a human donor with non-small cell lung cancer who had a partial response to radiotherapy plus ipilimumab. The CDR3 runs from the conserved cysteine through the conserved F or W. The order of the fields is J gene, D gene, clone size, V gene, CDR3 DNA, CDR3 protein. D genes are given only for firm matches. Only part of the rows carry a size: once, few, many, or a class if the clone is expanded.

j_call: TRBJ2-4; d_call: TRBD1; clone_size: -; v_call: TRBV28; cdr3_nt: TGTGCCAGCAGTTCCTACCTGACAGGGGGTAAAAACATTCAGTACTTC; cdr3_aa: CASSSYLTGGKNIQYF
j_call: TRBJ2-2; d_call: TRBD2; clone_size: -; v_call: TRBV19; cdr3_nt: TGTGCCAGTAGTTTTTTAGCGGGAGCCACCGGGGAGCTGTTTTTT; cdr3_aa: CASSFLAGATGELFF
j_call: TRBJ2-1; d_call: TRBD2; clone_size: -; v_call: TRBV6-4; cdr3_nt: TGTGCCAGCAGTCCACTAGCGGGAGGTGGCGATGAGCAGTTCTTC; cdr3_aa: CASSPLAGGGDEQFF
j_call: TRBJ2-1; d_call: TRBD1; clone_size: -; v_call: TRBV9; cdr3_nt: TGTGCCAGCAGCCCTCGGGACAGGGGAATCAATGAGCAGTTCTTC; cdr3_aa: CASSPRDRGINEQFF
j_call: TRBJ2-4; d_call: -; clone_size: -; v_call: TRBV19; cdr3_nt: TGTGCCAGTAGTATAGGACTTAATAACAAAAACATTCAGTACTTC; cdr3_aa: CASSIGLNNKNIQYF
j_call: TRBJ1-3; d_call: -; clone_size: -; v_call: TRBV7-9; cdr3_nt: TGTGCCAGCAGCTTAGCGCGGGTCTCCTCTGGAAACACCATATATTTT; cdr3_aa: CASSLARVSSGNTIYF
j_call: TRBJ1-4; d_call: -; clone_size: few; v_call: TRBV5-6; cdr3_nt: TGTGCCAGCAGCTTAAACGTCAGGGCCCTTGGTGAAAAACTGTTTTTT; cdr3_aa: CASSLNVRALGEKLFF
j_call: TRBJ2-5; d_call: TRBD1; clone_size: few; v_call: TRBV15; cdr3_nt: TGTGCCACCAGCAGAGCTAGGGACAGGGGGCGTTCAGCGGAGACCCAGTACTTC; cdr3_aa: CATSRARDRGRSAETQYF
j_call: TRBJ2-7; d_call: -; clone_size: -; v_call: TRBV19; cdr3_nt: TGTGCCAGTAGAGACAGGGCGGGAGAGCAGTACTTC; cdr3_aa: CASRDRAGEQYF
j_call: TRBJ2-7; d_call: TRBD1; clone_size: -; v_call: TRBV28; cdr3_nt: TGTGCCACGGGACAGGGACCCTACGAGCAGTACTTC; cdr3_aa: CATGQGPYEQYF
j_call: TRBJ2-1; d_call: TRBD1; clone_size: -; v_call: TRBV7-9; cdr3_nt: TGTGCCAGCAGCTTGGGACAGTACAATGAGCAGTTCTTC; cdr3_aa: CASSLGQYNEQFF
j_call: TRBJ2-5; d_call: TRBD2; clone_size: -; v_call: TRBV28; cdr3_nt: TGTGCCAGCAGTTTTGGACTAGAGTCTCAAGAGACCCAGTACTTC; cdr3_aa: CASSFGLESQETQYF
j_call: TRBJ2-2; d_call: -; clone_size: few; v_call: TRBV6-1; cdr3_nt: TGTGCCAGCAGTGAAGTGACATTTACCGGGGAGCTGTTTTTT; cdr3_aa: CASSEVTFTGELFF
j_call: TRBJ1-5; d_call: -; clone_size: -; v_call: TRBV2; cdr3_nt: TGTGCCAGCAGTGTCCAGGGGATAAATCAGCCCCAGCATTTT; cdr3_aa: CASSVQGINQPQHF
j_call: TRBJ2-3; d_call: TRBD2; clone_size: -; v_call: TRBV9; cdr3_nt: TGTGCCAGCAGCCCCGGCACTAGCGGGAGTTCAGATACGCAGTATTTT; cdr3_aa: CASSPGTSGSSDTQYF
j_call: TRBJ1-3; d_call: TRBD1; clone_size: -; v_call: TRBV5-1; cdr3_nt: TGCGCCAGCAGCTTGATCCAACGACGAAATTCGGCAGGGGGCATTGGAAACACCATATATTTT; cdr3_aa: CASSLIQRRNSAGGIGNTIYF
j_call: TRBJ2-1; d_call: TRBD2; clone_size: once; v_call: TRBV4-1; cdr3_nt: TGCGCCAGCAGCTCAACTAGCGGGAGACAGGATGAGCAGTTCTTC; cdr3_aa: CASSSTSGRQDEQFF
j_call: TRBJ2-2; d_call: -; clone_size: -; v_call: TRBV11-2; cdr3_nt: TGTGCCAGCAGCTTAACGGGTACGAACACCGGGGAGCTGTTTTTT; cdr3_aa: CASSLTGTNTGELFF
j_call: TRBJ1-1; d_call: -; clone_size: once; v_call: TRBV25-1; cdr3_nt: TGTGCCAGCAGTGAACAGTTTGAAGCTTTCTTT; cdr3_aa: CASSEQFEAFF
j_call: TRBJ1-2; d_call: TRBD1; clone_size: -; v_call: TRBV7-2; cdr3_nt: TGTGCCAGCAGCCGTAACCGACAGGGGGCGGTGGACTATGGCTACACCTTC; cdr3_aa: CASSRNRQGAVDYGYTF
j_call: TRBJ2-3; d_call: TRBD1; clone_size: -; v_call: TRBV9; cdr3_nt: TGTGCCAGCAGCGTGGGACCTTGGGACAGGGGGCGGGATACGCAGTATTTT; cdr3_aa: CASSVGPWDRGRDTQYF
j_call: TRBJ1-5; d_call: -; clone_size: -; v_call: TRBV12-2; cdr3_nt: TGTGCAAGTCGCTCCGACAGTTATAGCAATCAGCCCCAGCATTTT; cdr3_aa: CASRSDSYSNQPQHF
j_call: TRBJ2-1; d_call: TRBD2; clone_size: -; v_call: TRBV7-6; cdr3_nt: TGTGCCAGCAGCGGGGCTAGCGGGAGTCGGGCTGAGCAGTTCTTC; cdr3_aa: CASSGASGSRAEQFF
j_call: TRBJ2-3; d_call: TRBD2; clone_size: -; v_call: TRBV4-2; cdr3_nt: TGTGCCAGCAGCCCGGGACTAGCGGGAGTGTCGACAGATACGCAGTATTTT; cdr3_aa: CASSPGLAGVSTDTQYF
j_call: TRBJ1-1; d_call: -; clone_size: -; v_call: TRBV18; cdr3_nt: TGTGCCAGCTCACTTCAGGGGTTGAACACTGAAGCTTTCTTT; cdr3_aa: CASSLQGLNTEAFF
j_call: TRBJ1-6; d_call: -; clone_size: -; v_call: TRBV5-6; cdr3_nt: TGTGCCAGCAGCTTGGCCAGCTCCTATAATTCACCCCTCCACTTT; cdr3_aa: CASSLASSYNSPLHF
j_call: TRBJ2-5; d_call: TRBD1; clone_size: few; v_call: TRBV6-1; cdr3_nt: TGTGCCAGCAGTGCCGACAGGGGGGAGACCCAGTACTTC; cdr3_aa: CASSADRGETQYF
j_call: TRBJ1-5; d_call: -; clone_size: -; v_call: TRBV28; cdr3_nt: TGTGCCACTATAAGAAGACCCCGGGGGGATCAGCCCCAGCATTTT; cdr3_aa: CATIRRPRGDQPQHF
j_call: TRBJ2-7; d_call: -; clone_size: -; v_call: TRBV28; cdr3_nt: TGTGCCAGCAGTTTAGTTAGTCGGCTAGAGAGTGGCTCGAAGCAGTACTTC; cdr3_aa: CASSLVSRLESGSKQYF
j_call: TRBJ2-3; d_call: TRBD1; clone_size: few; v_call: TRBV19; cdr3_nt: TGTGCCAGTAGTAAGGGGGCTATGTATTTT; cdr3_aa: CASSKGAMYF
j_call: TRBJ1-2; d_call: -; clone_size: -; v_call: TRBV15; cdr3_nt: TGTGCCACCAGCAGCTTTGGGGGCGCTGGGGGCTACACCTTC; cdr3_aa: CATSSFGGAGGYTF
j_call: TRBJ1-1; d_call: -; clone_size: -; v_call: TRBV6-5; cdr3_nt: TGTGCCAGCCCCCCGGGGGTCATGAACACTGAAGCTTTCTTT; cdr3_aa: CASPPGVMNTEAFF
j_call: TRBJ1-2; d_call: -; clone_size: -; v_call: TRBV4-1; cdr3_nt: TGCGCCAGCAGCCAACCAGGCCCAGGGCGCTATGGCTACACCTTC; cdr3_aa: CASSQPGPGRYGYTF
j_call: TRBJ1-1; d_call: -; clone_size: few; v_call: TRBV6-5; cdr3_nt: TGTGCCAGCAGTTACACAGGGATGAACACTGAAGCTTTCTTT; cdr3_aa: CASSYTGMNTEAFF
j_call: TRBJ2-7; d_call: -; clone_size: -; v_call: TRBV21-1; cdr3_nt: TGTGCCATCCCCACCCGTCGCCCAGTCTACGAGCAGTACTTC; cdr3_aa: CAIPTRRPVYEQYF